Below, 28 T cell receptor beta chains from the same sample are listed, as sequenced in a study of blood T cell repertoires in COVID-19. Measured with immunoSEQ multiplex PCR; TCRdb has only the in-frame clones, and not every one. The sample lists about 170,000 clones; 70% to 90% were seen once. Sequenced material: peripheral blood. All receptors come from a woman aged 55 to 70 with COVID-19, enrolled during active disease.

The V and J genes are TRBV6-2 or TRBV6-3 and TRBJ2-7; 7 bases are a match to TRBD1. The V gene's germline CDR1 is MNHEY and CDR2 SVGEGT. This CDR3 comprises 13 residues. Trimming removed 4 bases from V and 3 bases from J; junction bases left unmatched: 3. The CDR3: CASSWGQIYEQYF. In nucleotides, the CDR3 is TGTGCCAGCAGTTGGGGACAGATCTACGAGCAGTACTTC.

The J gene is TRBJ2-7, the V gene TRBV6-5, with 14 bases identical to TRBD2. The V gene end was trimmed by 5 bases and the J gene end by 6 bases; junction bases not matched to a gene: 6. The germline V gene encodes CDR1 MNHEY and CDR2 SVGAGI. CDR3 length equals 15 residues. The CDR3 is CASSKTSGRAGEQYF. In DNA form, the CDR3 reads TGTGCCAGCAGTAAGACTAGCGGGAGGGCCGGCGAGCAGTACTTC.

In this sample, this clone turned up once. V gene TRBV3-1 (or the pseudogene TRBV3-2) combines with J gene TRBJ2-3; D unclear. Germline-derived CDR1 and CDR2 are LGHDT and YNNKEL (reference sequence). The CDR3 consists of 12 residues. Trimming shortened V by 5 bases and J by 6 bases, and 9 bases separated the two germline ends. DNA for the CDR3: TGTGCCAGCAGCTCCTCGGTGGATACGCAGTATTTT. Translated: CASSSSVDTQYF.

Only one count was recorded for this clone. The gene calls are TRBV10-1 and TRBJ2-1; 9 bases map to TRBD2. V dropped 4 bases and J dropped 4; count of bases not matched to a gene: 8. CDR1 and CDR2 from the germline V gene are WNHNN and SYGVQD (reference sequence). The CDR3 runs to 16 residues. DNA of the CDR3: TGCGCCAGCAGTGGGGCACTAGCGGGCCAATACAATGAGCAGTTCTTC. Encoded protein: CASSGALAGQYNEQFF.

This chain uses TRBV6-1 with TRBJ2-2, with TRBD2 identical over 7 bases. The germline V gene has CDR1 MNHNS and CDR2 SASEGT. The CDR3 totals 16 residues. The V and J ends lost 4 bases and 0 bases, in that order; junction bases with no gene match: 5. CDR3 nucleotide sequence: TGTGCCAGCAGTGCGTCTAGCGGCACGAACACCGGGGAGCTGTTTTTT. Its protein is CASSASSGTNTGELFF.

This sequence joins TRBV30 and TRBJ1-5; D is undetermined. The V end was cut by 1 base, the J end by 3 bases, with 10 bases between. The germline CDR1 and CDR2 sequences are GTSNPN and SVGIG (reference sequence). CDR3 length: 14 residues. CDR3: CAWSGRIFNQPQHF. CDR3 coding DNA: TGTGCCTGGAGTGGGAGGATTTTCAATCAGCCCCAGCATTTT.

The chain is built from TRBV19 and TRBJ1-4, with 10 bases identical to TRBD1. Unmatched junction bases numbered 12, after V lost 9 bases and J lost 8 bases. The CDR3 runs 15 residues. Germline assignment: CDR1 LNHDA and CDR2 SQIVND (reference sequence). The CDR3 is CASLARDRGYEKLFF. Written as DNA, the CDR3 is TGTGCCAGCCTAGCACGGGACAGGGGTTACGAAAAACTGTTTTTT. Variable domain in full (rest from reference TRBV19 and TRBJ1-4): DGGITQSPKYLFRKEGQNVTLSCEQNLNHDAMYWYRQDPGQGLRLIYYSQIVNDFQKGDIAEGYSVSREKKESFPLTVTSAQKNPTAFYLCASLARDRGYEKLFFGSGTQLSVL.

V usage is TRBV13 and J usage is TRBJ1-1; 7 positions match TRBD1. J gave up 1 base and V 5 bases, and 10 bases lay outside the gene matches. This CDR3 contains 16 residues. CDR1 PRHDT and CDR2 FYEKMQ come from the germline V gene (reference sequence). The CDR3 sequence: CASSPWTGGWNTEAFF. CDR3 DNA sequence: TGTGCCAGCAGCCCCTGGACAGGCGGGTGGAACACTGAAGCTTTCTTT.

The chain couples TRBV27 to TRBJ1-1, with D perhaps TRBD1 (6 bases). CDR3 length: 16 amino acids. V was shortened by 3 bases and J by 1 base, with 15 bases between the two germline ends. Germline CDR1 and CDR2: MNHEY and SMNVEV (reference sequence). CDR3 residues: CASSFMGTYRNTEAFF. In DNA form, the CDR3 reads TGTGCCAGCAGTTTTATGGGGACATACAGGAACACTGAAGCTTTCTTT.

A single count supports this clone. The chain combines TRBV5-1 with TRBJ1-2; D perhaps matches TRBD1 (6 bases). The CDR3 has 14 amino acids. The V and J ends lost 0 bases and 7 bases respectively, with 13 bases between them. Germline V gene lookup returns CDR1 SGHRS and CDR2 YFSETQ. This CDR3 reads CASSLGGRGLGYTF. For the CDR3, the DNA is TGCGCCAGCAGCTTGGGAGGCAGGGGCCTTGGCTACACCTTC.

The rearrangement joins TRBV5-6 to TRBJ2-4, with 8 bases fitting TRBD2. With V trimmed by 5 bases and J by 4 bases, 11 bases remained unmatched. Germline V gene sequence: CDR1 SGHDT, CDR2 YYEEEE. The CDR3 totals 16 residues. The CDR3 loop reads CASREGLGVGKNIQYF. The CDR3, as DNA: TGTGCCAGCAGGGAGGGACTAGGGGTTGGTAAAAACATTCAGTACTTC.

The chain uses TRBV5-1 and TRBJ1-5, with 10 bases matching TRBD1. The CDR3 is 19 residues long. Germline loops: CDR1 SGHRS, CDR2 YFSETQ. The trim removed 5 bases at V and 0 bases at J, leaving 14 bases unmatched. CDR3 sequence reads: CASSSQPGQGLGSNQPQHF. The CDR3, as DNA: TGCGCCAGCAGTTCCCAACCGGGACAGGGGCTGGGTAGCAATCAGCCCCAGCATTTT.

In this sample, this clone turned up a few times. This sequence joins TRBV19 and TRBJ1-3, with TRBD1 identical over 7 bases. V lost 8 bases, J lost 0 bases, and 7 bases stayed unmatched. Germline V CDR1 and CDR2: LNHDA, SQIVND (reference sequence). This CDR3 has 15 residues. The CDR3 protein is CASRGQLNSGNTIYF. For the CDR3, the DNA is TGTGCCAGTCGGGGACAGCTAAACTCTGGAAACACCATATATTTT. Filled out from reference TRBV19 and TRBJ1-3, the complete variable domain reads DGGITQSPKYLFRKEGQNVTLSCEQNLNHDAMYWYRQDPGQGLRLIYYSQIVNDFQKGDIAEGYSVSREKKESFPLTVTSAQKNPTAFYLCASRGQLNSGNTIYFGEGSWLTVV.

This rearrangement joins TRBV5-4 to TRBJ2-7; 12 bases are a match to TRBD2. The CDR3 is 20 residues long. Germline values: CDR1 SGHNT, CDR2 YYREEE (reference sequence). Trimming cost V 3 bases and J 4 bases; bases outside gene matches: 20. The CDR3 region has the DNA TGTGCCAGCAGCTCCCAACCGCCGACAGGTCTAGCGGGAGGGAGTTACGAGCAGTACTTC. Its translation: CASSSQPPTGLAGGSYEQYF.

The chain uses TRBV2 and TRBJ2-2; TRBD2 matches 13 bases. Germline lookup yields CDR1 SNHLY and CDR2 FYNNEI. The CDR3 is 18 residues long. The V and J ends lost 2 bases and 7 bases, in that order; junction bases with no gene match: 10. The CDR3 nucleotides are TGTGCCAGCAGTGAACCGGGACTAGCGGGAAGCGGCGACGGGGAGCTGTTTTTT. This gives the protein CASSEPGLAGSGDGELFF.

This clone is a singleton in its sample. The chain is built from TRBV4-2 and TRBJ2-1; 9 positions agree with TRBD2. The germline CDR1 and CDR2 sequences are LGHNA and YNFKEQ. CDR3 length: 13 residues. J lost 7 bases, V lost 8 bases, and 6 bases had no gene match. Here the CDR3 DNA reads TGTGCCAGCGGAGCGGGAGGTTCGAATGAGCAGTTCTTC. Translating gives CASGAGGSNEQFF.

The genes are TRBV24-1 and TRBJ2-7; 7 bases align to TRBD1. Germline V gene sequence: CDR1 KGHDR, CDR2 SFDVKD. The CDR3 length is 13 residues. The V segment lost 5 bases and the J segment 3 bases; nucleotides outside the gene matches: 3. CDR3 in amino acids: CATSGGQYYEQYF. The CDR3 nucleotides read TGTGCCACCAGTGGGGGACAGTACTACGAGCAGTACTTC.

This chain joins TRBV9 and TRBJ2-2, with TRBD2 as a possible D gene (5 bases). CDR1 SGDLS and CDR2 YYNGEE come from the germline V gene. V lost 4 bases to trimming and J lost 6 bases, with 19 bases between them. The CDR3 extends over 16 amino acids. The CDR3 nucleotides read TGTGCCAGCAGCATCTCTAGCACCATGGGCGCCGGGGAGCTGTTTTTT. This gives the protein CASSISSTMGAGELFF.

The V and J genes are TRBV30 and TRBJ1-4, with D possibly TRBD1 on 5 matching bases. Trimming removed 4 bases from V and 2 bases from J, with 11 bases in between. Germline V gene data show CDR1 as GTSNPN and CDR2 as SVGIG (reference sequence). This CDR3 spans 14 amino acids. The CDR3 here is CAWNRGITNEKLFF. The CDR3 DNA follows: TGTGCCTGGAATAGGGGAATCACTAATGAAAAACTGTTTTTT.

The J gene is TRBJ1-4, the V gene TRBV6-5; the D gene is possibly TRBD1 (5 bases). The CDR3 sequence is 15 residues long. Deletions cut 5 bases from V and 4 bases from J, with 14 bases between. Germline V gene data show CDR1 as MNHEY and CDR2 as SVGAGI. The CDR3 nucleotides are TGTGCCAGCAGTCACCGACAGTTTCATAATGAAAAACTGTTTTTT. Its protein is CASSHRQFHNEKLFF.

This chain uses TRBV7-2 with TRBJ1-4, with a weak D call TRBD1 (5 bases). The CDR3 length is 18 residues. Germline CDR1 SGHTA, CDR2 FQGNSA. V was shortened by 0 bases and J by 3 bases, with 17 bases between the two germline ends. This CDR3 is CASSLAPPFRAANEKLFF. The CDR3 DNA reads TGTGCCAGCAGCTTAGCCCCACCTTTCAGGGCAGCTAATGAAAAACTGTTTTTT. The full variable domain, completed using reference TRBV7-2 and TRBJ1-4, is GAGVSQSPSNKVTEKGKDVELRCDPISGHTALYWYRQSLGQGLEFLIYFQGNSAPDKSGLPSDRFSAERTGGSVSTLTIQRTQQEDSAVYLCASSLAPPFRAANEKLFFGSGTQLSVL.

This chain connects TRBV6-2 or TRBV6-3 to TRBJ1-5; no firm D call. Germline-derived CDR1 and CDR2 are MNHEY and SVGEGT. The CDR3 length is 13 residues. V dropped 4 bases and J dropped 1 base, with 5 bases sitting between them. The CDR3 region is CASSSGSNQPQHF. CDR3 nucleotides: TGTGCCAGCAGTTCGGGGAGCAATCAGCCCCAGCATTTT.

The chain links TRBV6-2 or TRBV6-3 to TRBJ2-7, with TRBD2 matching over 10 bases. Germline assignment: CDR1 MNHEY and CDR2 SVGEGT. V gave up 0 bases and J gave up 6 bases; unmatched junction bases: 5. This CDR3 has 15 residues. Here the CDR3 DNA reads TGTGCCAGCAGTTACTCGGCTAGCGGGAGAGGCGAGCAGTACTTC. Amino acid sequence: CASSYSASGRGEQYF.

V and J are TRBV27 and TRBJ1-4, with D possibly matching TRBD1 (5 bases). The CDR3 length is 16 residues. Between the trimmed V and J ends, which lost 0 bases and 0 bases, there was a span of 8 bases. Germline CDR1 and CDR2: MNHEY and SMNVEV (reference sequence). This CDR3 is CASSLSWGATNEKLFF. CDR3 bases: TGTGCCAGCAGTTTATCTTGGGGGGCAACTAATGAAAAACTGTTTTTT.

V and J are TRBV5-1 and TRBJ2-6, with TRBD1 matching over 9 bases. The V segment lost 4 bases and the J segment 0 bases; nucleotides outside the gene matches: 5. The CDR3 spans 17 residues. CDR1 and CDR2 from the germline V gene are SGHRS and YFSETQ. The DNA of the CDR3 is TGCGCCAGCAGCCCGACAGGGGGAAGCTCTGGGGCCAACGTCCTGACTTTC. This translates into CASSPTGGSSGANVLTF. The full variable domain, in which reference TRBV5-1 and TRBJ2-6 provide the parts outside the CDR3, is KAGVTQTPRYLIKTRGQQVTLSCSPISGHRSVSWYQQTPGQGLQFLFEYFSETQRNKGNFPGRFSGRQFSNSRSEMNVSTLELGDSALYLCASSPTGGSSGANVLTFGAGSRLTVL.

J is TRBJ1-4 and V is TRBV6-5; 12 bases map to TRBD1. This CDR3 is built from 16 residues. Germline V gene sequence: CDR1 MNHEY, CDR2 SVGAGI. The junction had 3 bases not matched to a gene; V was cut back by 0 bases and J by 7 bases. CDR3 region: CASSYSGTGGGEKLFF. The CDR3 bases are TGTGCCAGCAGTTACTCTGGGACAGGGGGCGGTGAAAAACTGTTTTTT.

CDR3 residues: CASSPPLAGVNEQFF. The CDR3 DNA reads TGTGCCAGCTCACCACCCCTAGCGGGAGTGAATGAGCAGTTCTTC. J is TRBJ2-1 and V is TRBV18; 10 bases fit TRBD2. This CDR3 comprises 15 residues. The V segment lost 0 bases and the J segment 7 bases; nucleotides outside the gene matches: 3. In germline, CDR1 is KGHSH, CDR2 LQKENI. Together with reference TRBV18 and TRBJ2-1, the CDR3 gives the full variable domain: NAGVMQNPRHLVRRRGQEARLRCSPMKGHSHVYWYRQLPEEGLKFMVYLQKENIIDESGMPKERFSAEFPKEGPSILRIQQVVRGDSAAYFCASSPPLAGVNEQFFGPGTRLTVL.

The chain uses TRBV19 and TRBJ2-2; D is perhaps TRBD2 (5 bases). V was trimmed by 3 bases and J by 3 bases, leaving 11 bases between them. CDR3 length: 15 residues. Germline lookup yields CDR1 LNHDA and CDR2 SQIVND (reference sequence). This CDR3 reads CASSIGKRDTGELFF. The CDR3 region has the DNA TGTGCCAGTAGTATCGGGAAACGCGACACCGGGGAGCTGTTTTTT.